This T cell receptor (beta chain) was obtained from a study of response to subunit inactivated influenza vaccine (dated by TCRdb to about 2018). A note on the overall study: To follow how T cells responded to a trivalent subunit inactivated influenza vaccine, the researchers relied on deep quantitative profiling of the T cell receptor repertoire.

A few counts support this clonotype. The specificity of this receptor is unknown. No base qualities exist here, and no much larger clone lies one base off it. What the study reported, not specific to this receptor: The authors suggested that each seasonal influenza vaccination may recruit only a limited number of new T cells.

Library prep was done by RT-PCR. Sequencer: Illumina HiSeq 2500. Starting from the raw public reads, TCRdb applied fastp trimming at Q25, assembled clones with MiXCR and retained in-frame beta chains. Merged by CDR3 protein, the rows form single entries marked with the most common genes and DNA. In this sample the table shows around 480,000 distinct CDR3 sequences, 16% of which occur a single time. The leading ten clones occupy less than 4% of the sample. The germline V gene (reference sequence) specifies MNHEY as CDR1 and SMNVEV as CDR2. Including the terminal cysteine and phenylalanine, the CDR3 comprises 16 residues. Of all the DNA, just the CDR3 is kept, 48 bases in frame from base 1. Trimming takes 6 bases off V and 2 bases off J; junction bases not matched to a gene: 5.

The sample was CD4+ T cells sorted from PBMCs, taken less than 25 months after vaccination. This receptor chain uses TRBV27 and TRBJ2-3; TRBD2 fits 13 bases in the junction. The source is a man aged 45 to 75 who received an inactivated influenza vaccine. Donor details come from another sample of the same person, matched by shared clones. The bases are TGTGCCAGCAGAGGACTAGCGGGAGAAGTCACAGATACGCAGTATTTT. It translates to CASRGLAGEVTDTQYF.